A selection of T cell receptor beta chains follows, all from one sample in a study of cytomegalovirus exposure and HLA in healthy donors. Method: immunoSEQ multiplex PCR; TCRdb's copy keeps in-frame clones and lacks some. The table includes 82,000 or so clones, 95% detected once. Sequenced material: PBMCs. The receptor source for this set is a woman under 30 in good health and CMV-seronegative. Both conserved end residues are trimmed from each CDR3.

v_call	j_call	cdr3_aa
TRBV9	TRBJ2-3	ASSTSGSGSDTQY
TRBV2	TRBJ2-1	ASLPGSSYNEQF
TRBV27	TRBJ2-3	ASSSPGLAGVPSTDTQY
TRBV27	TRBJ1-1	ASSHGQISNTEAF
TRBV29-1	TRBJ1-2	SGGFADSNVGNYGYT
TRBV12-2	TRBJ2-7	ASRLAGSHGTYEQY
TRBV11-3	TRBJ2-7	ASSSPDRDYEQY
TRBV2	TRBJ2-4	ASSVTGVRAKNIQY
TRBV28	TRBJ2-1	ASSSTSGGPSYNEQF
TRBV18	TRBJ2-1	ASCREGVYNEQF
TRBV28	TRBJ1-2	ASGRGKGNGYT
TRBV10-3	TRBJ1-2	ATQQGGYT
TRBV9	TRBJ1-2	ASSAGNYGYT
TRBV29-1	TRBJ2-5	SVEKRYQETQY
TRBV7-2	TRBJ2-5	ASSLRQQETQY
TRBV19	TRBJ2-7	ASSTLDRASSYEQY
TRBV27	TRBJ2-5	ASSSGGQETQY
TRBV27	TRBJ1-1	ASSRTGNTEAF
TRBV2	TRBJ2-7	ASLQTVYYEQY
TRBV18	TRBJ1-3	ASSRPRQGAGNTIY
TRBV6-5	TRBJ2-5	ASSPALQGRTQY
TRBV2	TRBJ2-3	ASGDRGTDTQY
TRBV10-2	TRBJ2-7	ASSPRGTSGRGSYEQY
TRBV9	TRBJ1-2	ASSVGTGVYGYT
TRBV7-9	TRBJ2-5	ASSLAVTGTGSRETQY
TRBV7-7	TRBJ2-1	ASSRTSGSLNEQF
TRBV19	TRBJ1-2	ASTPRTGLHGYT
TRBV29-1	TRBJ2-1	SVENLAEQF
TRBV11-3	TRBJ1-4	ASSRGVYGREKLF
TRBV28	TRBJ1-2	ASSLTDRGNYGYT
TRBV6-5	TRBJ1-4	ASRNQGGGEKLF
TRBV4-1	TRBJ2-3	ASSPIPPLAGVLDTQY
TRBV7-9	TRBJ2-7	ASKELNEQY
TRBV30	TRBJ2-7	AWSVRYEQY
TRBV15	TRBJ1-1	ATSRDTGVAF
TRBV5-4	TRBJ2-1	ASSLPDRWNEQF
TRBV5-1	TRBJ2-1	ASSFYAAGGLNEQF
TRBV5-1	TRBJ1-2	ASSLGPGKDYGYT
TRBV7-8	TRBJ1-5	ASSPLRGQGEKGFNQPQH
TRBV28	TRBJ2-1	ASSLYQTGRNNEQF
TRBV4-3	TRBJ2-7	ASSQEFPRGEQY
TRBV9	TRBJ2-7	ASSEADRDLGEQY
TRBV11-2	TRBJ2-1	ASSRGGSYNEQF
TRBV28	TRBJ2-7	ASSRTGEQY
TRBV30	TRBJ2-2	AWTRGTGEPGELF
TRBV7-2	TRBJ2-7	ASSWSGTEPYEQY
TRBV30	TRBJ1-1	AWEVTREAF
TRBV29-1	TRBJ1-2	SVERPAGGYT